Each of the 26 T cell receptor beta chains below was sequenced from the same sample in a study of T cells in Graves' hyperthyroidism and ophthalmopathy. Template material for amplifying TCR beta CDR3 regions consisted of RNA transcripts. HTBI primers were employed in a first-round RT-PCR of the TCR CDR3. TCRdb analysed the multiplex PCR reads with MiXCR anew, one entry per CDR3 protein. The sample consists of approximately 500,000 distinct CDR3 sequences, about 45% of them appearing once. Sequencing was carried out using peripheral blood or thyroid tissue (not recorded which). These receptors were collected from a woman under 30 with Graves' hyperthyroidism.

Notes on this clonotype: A much larger clone is a single base away; this may be a read error. The gene calls are TRBV20-1 and TRBJ2-7, with 7 nucleotides matching TRBD2. The ends lost 5 bases at V and 4 bases at J; junction bases unmatched: 8. The CDR3 is made up of 13 amino acids. Germline CDR1 DFQATT, CDR2 SNEGSKA (reference sequence). The CDR3: CSAAGTNGYEQYF. In DNA form, the CDR3 reads TGCAGTGCTGCCGGGACTAACGGATACGAGCAGTACTTC.

Worth noting for this clonotype: Mismatch with germline at one junction end may stem from a read error. The chain has TRBV15 and TRBJ2-7, with TRBD1 matching 8 bases. The CDR3 extends over 17 amino acids. From germline, CDR1 is LNHNV and CDR2 YYDKDF (reference sequence). This CDR3 reads CATSRDPSTGVLYEQYF. As DNA, the CDR3 is TGTGCCACCAGCCGAGACCCGTCGACAGGGGTTCTTTACGAGCAGTACTTC.

With regard to this clonotype: Since no conserved phenylalanine or tryptophan closes the CDR3, a read error is the likely cause. The rearrangement joins TRBV11-2 to TRBJ2-7; a possible D gene is TRBD2 (6 bases). The CDR3 spans 14 residues. CDR1 is SGHAT and CDR2 is FQNNGV in the germline V gene. Trimming pared 5 bases from V and 0 bases from J, leaving 11 bases between. CDR3 residues: CASSPTRFSYEQYY. CDR3 in DNA: TGTGCCAGCAGCCCGACTAGATTCTCCTACGAGCAGTACTAC.

This clonotype was found many times. The V call is TRBV12-3 or TRBV12-4, the J call TRBJ2-7; D gene unclear. The CDR3 length is 13 residues. Trimming took off 4 bases at V and 1 base at J, with 8 bases between the two ends. This chain's CDR3 is CASSSPESYEQYF. As DNA, the CDR3 is TGTGCCAGCAGTTCGCCGGAATCCTACGAGCAGTACTTC.

With respect to this clonotype: The junction shows a germline mismatch at one end, possibly a read error. This chain links TRBV29-1 with TRBJ1-2; D remains ambiguous. Germline loops: CDR1 SQVTM, CDR2 ANQGSEA. The CDR3 sequence is 10 residues long. The CDR3 bases are TGCAGCGTTGATTTCGGCAGGACGGCCTTC. This sequence encodes CSVDFGRTAF.

This chain links TRBV7-9 with TRBJ2-6, with D perhaps TRBD1 (5 bases). Trimming took 3 bases from V and 4 from J, leaving 10 bases between them. This CDR3 is built from 15 residues. From germline, CDR1 is SEHNR and CDR2 FQNEAQ (reference sequence). The CDR3 sequence: CASSLVGVGANVLTF. In DNA, the CDR3 is TGTGCCAGCAGCTTGGTAGGGGTCGGGGCCAACGTCCTGACTTTC.

The J gene is TRBJ1-5, the V gene TRBV7-4; TRBD1 matches 10 bases. CDR3 length equals 15 residues. Germline loops: CDR1 SGHVT, CDR2 SQSDAQ. V dropped 3 bases and J dropped 11; count of bases not matched to a gene: 10. The DNA for the CDR3 is TGTGCCAGCAGCTTTCGGGACAGGGGTTCAGAGACCCAGCATTTT. Its translation is CASSFRDRGSETQHF.

The V and J genes are TRBV5-1 and TRBJ2-7, with D perhaps matching TRBD2 (6 bases). Trimming cost V 1 base and J 3 bases, with 11 bases left between them. Germline CDR1 is SGHRS and CDR2 is YFSETQ. The CDR3 has 14 residues. The CDR3 reads CASSLTGGVYEQYF. The CDR3 region has the DNA TGCGCCAGCAGCTTGACAGGAGGGGTCTACGAGCAGTACTTC.

The chain couples TRBV5-4 to TRBJ1-5; D perhaps matches TRBD1 (5 bases). V dropped 0 bases and J dropped 6 bases, with 13 bases sitting between them. Germline V gives CDR1 SGHNT, CDR2 YYREEE (reference sequence). The CDR3 length is 15 residues. The CDR3 nucleotides read TGTGCCAGCAGCTTGGGGCAGGGTTTTGGTCAGCCCCAGCATTTT. Its translation: CASSLGQGFGQPQHF.

This rearrangement joins TRBV6-2 or TRBV6-3 to TRBJ2-5, with D possibly matching TRBD2 (6 bases). This CDR3 comprises 15 residues. Per the germline V gene, CDR1 is MNHEY and CDR2 is SVGEGT. V was cut by 1 base and J by 0 bases, with 9 bases left in between. In DNA form, the CDR3 reads TGTGCCAGCAGTTACTTCGGGGGACACCAAGAGACCCAGTACTTC. Protein product: CASSYFGGHQETQYF.

This clonotype occurred many times. The chain links TRBV11-3 to TRBJ1-1; TRBD1 aligns across 9 bases. CDR3 length: 13 residues. CDR1 is SGHNT and CDR2 is YENEEA in the germline V gene. The V and J ends lost 6 bases and 5 bases, in that order; junction bases with no gene match: 4. This CDR3 is CASRHRGRTEAFF. CDR3 sequence (DNA): TGTGCCAGCAGGCACAGGGGGCGAACTGAAGCTTTCTTT.

This clonotype was recorded many times. CDR3 nucleotides: TGTGCCAGCAGCTTAGACCCCCTCTCTGGAAACACCATATATTTT. Its translation: CASSLDPLSGNTIYF. V and J are TRBV11-2 and TRBJ1-3; D unclear. The CDR3 runs 15 residues. Germline CDR1 reads SGHAT; CDR2 reads FQNNGV. Trimming removed 0 bases at V and 0 bases at J, with 6 bases between.

This clonotype was counted many times. V usage is TRBV11-2 and J usage is TRBJ1-3; 7 nucleotides align to TRBD1. The CDR3 consists of 15 residues. In germline, CDR1 is SGHAT, CDR2 FQNNGV. Trimming at V came to 4 bases and at J to 2 bases, leaving 5 bases not matched to a gene. Here the CDR3 reads CASSYGGQPGNTIYF. The CDR3, as DNA: TGTGCCAGCAGCTATGGGGGACAGCCTGGAAACACCATATATTTT.

The chain combines TRBV29-1 with TRBJ1-1, with 7 bases lining up with TRBD1. CDR1 and CDR2 from the germline V gene are SQVTM and ANQGSEA. This CDR3 region has 11 residues. CDR3 region: CRLGQHTEAFF. The CDR3 DNA reads as TGCAGGCTGGGACAGCACACTGAAGCTTTCTTT.

This clonotype was picked up a small number of times. The genes are TRBV19 and TRBJ1-2; TRBD1 is a possible D gene (5 bases). V dropped 2 bases and J dropped 8 bases, with 21 bases sitting between them. The CDR3 length is 16 residues. Germline V gene data show CDR1 as LNHDA and CDR2 as SQIVND (reference sequence). Here the CDR3 reads CASSIYGGTQTEGYTF. The CDR3 DNA sequence: TGTGCCAGTAGTATATATGGTGGGACGCAGACCGAAGGCTACACCTTC.

This clonotype was observed many times. The chain has TRBV29-1 and TRBJ2-2; D perhaps matches TRBD2 (5 bases). The germline CDR1 and CDR2 sequences are SQVTM and ANQGSEA. The germline V and J ends were trimmed by 3 bases and 5 bases, with 10 bases remaining between them. The CDR3 length is 13 residues. This CDR3 is CSVDGLQTGELFF. The CDR3 DNA sequence: TGCAGCGTTGACGGACTGCAAACCGGGGAGCTGTTTTTT.

This chain links TRBV4-1 with TRBJ1-3, with D possibly TRBD1 on 5 matching bases. CDR1 MGHRA and CDR2 YSYEKL come from the germline V gene. CDR3 length: 16 amino acids. Trimming stripped 3 bases from V and 2 bases from J, with 14 bases between. CDR3 in amino acids: CASSHPNRDPGNTIYF. The CDR3 region has the DNA TGCGCCAGCAGCCACCCTAACCGGGACCCTGGAAACACCATATATTTT.

The chain couples TRBV20-1 to TRBJ1-1; D unclear. Germline assignment: CDR1 DFQATT and CDR2 SNEGSKA (reference sequence). This CDR3 comprises 11 residues. Trimming took 1 base from V and 8 from J, leaving 8 bases between them. CDR3 bases: TGCAGTGCTAGAGGTTTCGGGGAAGCTTTCTTT. The encoded protein is CSARGFGEAFF.

In this sample, this clonotype turned up a few times. A clone one base away is much larger, so this may be a read error. This chain connects TRBV12-3 or TRBV12-4 to TRBJ1-2; D is possibly TRBD1 (6 bases). The CDR3 contains 13 residues. Trimming pared 2 bases from V and 5 bases from J, leaving 9 bases between. CDR3 sequence: CASSLRQAYGYTF. The CDR3 nucleotides read TGTGCCAGCAGTTTACGACAGGCATATGGCTACACCTTC.

This clonotype was recorded at least ten times. V and J are TRBV24-1 and TRBJ2-1; 7 positions match TRBD2. Per the germline V gene, CDR1 is KGHDR and CDR2 is SFDVKD. V lost 3 bases to trimming and J lost 7 bases; unmatched junction nucleotides: 8. The CDR3 loop spans 15 amino acids. CDR3 amino acids: CATSDEPSGTNEQFF. As DNA, the CDR3 is TGTGCCACCAGTGATGAGCCTAGCGGAACAAATGAGCAGTTCTTC.

This clonotype was counted ten times or more. This rearrangement joins TRBV9 to TRBJ2-5; 8 positions match TRBD2. This CDR3 is built from 15 residues. Germline CDR1 reads SGDLS; CDR2 reads YYNGEE. After removal of 3 bases from V and 4 bases from J, the junction contained 8 bases not matched to a gene. The CDR3 region has the DNA TGTGCCAGCAGCGCCTCAGCGGGAGAGGGAGAGACCCAGTACTTC. This codes for CASSASAGEGETQYF. The complete variable domain, with remaining parts taken from reference TRBV9 and TRBJ2-5, reads DSGVTQTPKHLITATGQRVTLRCSPRSGDLSVYWYQQSLDQGLQFLIQYYNGEERAKGNILERFSAQQFPDLHSELNLSSLELGDSALYFCASSASAGEGETQYFGPGTRLLVL.

This clonotype was seen many times. The rearrangement links TRBV11-2 to TRBJ1-5; D gene uncertain. The CDR3 totals 16 residues. The ends were cut back, 0 bases at V and 0 bases at J, with 9 bases in the middle. In germline, CDR1 is SGHAT, CDR2 FQNNGV. CDR3 sequence: CASSLEALYSNQPQHF. CDR3 DNA sequence: TGTGCCAGCAGCTTAGAGGCGTTATATAGCAATCAGCCCCAGCATTTT.

Concerning this clonotype: In this CDR3 the conserved last residue, phenylalanine or tryptophan, is missing, so a read error is likely. The gene calls are TRBV29-1 and TRBJ1-6; D might be TRBD1 (5 bases). V lost 4 bases and J 10 bases, leaving 11 bases between the germline ends. The CDR3 extends over 12 amino acids. Germline CDR1 reads SQVTM; CDR2 reads ANQGSEA. CDR3 coding DNA: TGCAGCGTTGTGACGGGGGAATCACCCCTCCACTCT. It encodes CSVVTGESPLHS.

The chain links TRBV2 to TRBJ2-2; the D gene is possibly TRBD2 (6 bases). In germline, CDR1 is SNHLY, CDR2 FYNNEI. The CDR3 contains 19 residues. V was clipped by 7 bases and J by 5 bases, with 29 bases between them. CDR3 DNA sequence: TGTGCCAGCACCCTATGGGGCGGCGGGACGCTTTTCCTGACCGGGGAGCTGTTTTTT. Translated: CASTLWGGGTLFLTGELFF. Combining the CDR3 with reference TRBV2 and TRBJ2-2 gives the whole variable domain EPEVTQTPSHQVTQMGQEVILRCVPISNHLYFYWYRQILGQKVEFLVSFYNNEISEKSEIFDDQFSVERPDGSNFTLKIRSTKLEDSAMYFCASTLWGGGTLFLTGELFFGEGSRLTVL.

At least ten counts were recorded for this clonotype. This chain links TRBV20-1 with TRBJ1-2; the D gene is possibly TRBD1 (5 bases). The V gene's germline CDR1 is DFQATT and CDR2 SNEGSKA (reference sequence). With 0 bases removed from V and 3 bases from J, the gap between germline ends came to 11 bases. The CDR3 runs 14 residues. CDR3 residues: CSARDRWGDYGYTF. The CDR3 DNA is TGCAGTGCTAGAGATCGCTGGGGGGACTATGGCTACACCTTC.

Concerning this clonotype itself: A much larger clone sits a single nucleotide away, making a read error possible. Here the CDR3 omits its conserved ending phenylalanine or tryptophan, so a read error is the likely source. This chain joins TRBV4-1 and TRBJ2-7, with TRBD1 as a possible D gene (5 bases). Trimming took off 4 bases at V and 4 bases at J, with 17 bases between the two ends. The length of the CDR3 is 15 residues. Per germline, CDR1 MGHRA and CDR2 YSYEKL. CDR3: CASSPDGASLYEQYL. The CDR3 nucleotides read TGCGCCAGCAGCCCCGATGGGGCCTCCCTGTACGAGCAGTACCTC.